This T cell receptor beta chain came from a study of beta chain features in type 1 diabetes. Study-wide findings and caveats: A moderate, significant TCRB CDR3 shortening appeared in type 1 diabetes across four CD4+ subsets.

Every bit of the isolated RNA underwent reverse transcription, so sequencing read expressed TCRB transcripts. Profiling relied on immunoSEQ multiplex PCR, and the TCRdb table lists in-frame clones only, not all of them. Of hundreds of thousands of clones detected, roughly a sixth appear once; the ten largest clones hold roughly 0.098%. This CDR3 has 14 amino acids. CDR1 SGHRS and CDR2 YFSETQ come from the germline V gene. V was pared by 0 bases and J by 5 bases, with 11 bases between. This clone was seen a few times. The antigen remains unidentified. The receptor comes from a man aged 18 to 35 in good health. The sequencing sample was made of naive CD4+ T cells from blood. The rearrangement uses TRBV5-1 and TRBJ2-5, with D possibly being TRBD1 (6 bases). CDR3 sequence (DNA): TGCGCCAGCAGCTTGGAACAGGGAACGGAGACCCAGTACTTC. Translated: CASSLEQGTETQYF.